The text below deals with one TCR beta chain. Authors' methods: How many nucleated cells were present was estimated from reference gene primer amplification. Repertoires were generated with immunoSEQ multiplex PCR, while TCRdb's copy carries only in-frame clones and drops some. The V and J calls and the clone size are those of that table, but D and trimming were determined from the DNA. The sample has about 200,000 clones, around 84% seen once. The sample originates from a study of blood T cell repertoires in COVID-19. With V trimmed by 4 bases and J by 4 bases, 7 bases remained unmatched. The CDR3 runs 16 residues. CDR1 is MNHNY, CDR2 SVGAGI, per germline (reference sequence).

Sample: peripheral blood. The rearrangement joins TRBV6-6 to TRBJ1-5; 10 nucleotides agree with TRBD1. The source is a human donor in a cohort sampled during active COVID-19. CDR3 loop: CASSSGQGVWNQPQHF. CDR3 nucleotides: TGTGCCAGCAGTTCTGGACAGGGGGTTTGGAATCAGCCCCAGCATTTT.